This is a list of T cell receptor beta chains from one sample in a study of T cells after yellow fever vaccination. MiXCR, run by TCRdb on the 5' RACE reads, gives a single entry per CDR3 protein. Here the sample spans around 600,000 distinct CDR3 sequences, 9% to 15% being singletons. The specimen was PBMCs, collected on the day of the yellow fever booster vaccination. The receptors originated from a man aged 30 to 39 who received the YFV17D yellow fever vaccine. CDR3s include the opening cysteine and the closing phenylalanine or tryptophan. Fields, in order: J gene, V gene, D gene, clone size, CDR3 DNA, CDR3 protein. D genes are given only for firm matches. For some rows the clone size is stated as once, few or many, or as a class when expanded; others skip it.

TRBJ2-1 TRBV7-2 . . TGTGCCAGCAGCTTCATAGCGATCAATGAGCAGTTCTTC CASSFIAINEQFF
TRBJ2-6 TRBV24-1 . few TGTGCCACCAGTCCTGGGGCCAACGTCCTGACTTTC CATSPGANVLTF
TRBJ2-5 TRBV7-9 . . TGTGCCAGCAGCGGGATGGAGACCCAGTACTTC CASSGMETQYF
TRBJ2-3 TRBV5-1 TRBD2 . TGCGCCATCGAGGCGACGACTAGCCGGCATGGGACGCAGTATTTT CAIEATTSRHGTQYF
TRBJ1-4 TRBV4-3 . . TGCGCCAGCAGCCAAGAGGGACCGCCGAATGAAAAACTGTTTTTT CASSQEGPPNEKLFF
TRBJ2-6 TRBV5-1 . . TGCGCCAGCAGCTCCCATGGGGTAGGGCCTGGGGCCAACGTCCTGACTTTC CASSSHGVGPGANVLTF
TRBJ1-4 TRBV10-3 . few TGTGCCATCAGTGAGCCCGGGGAAAAACTGTTTTTT CAISEPGEKLFF
TRBJ2-7 TRBV4-1 TRBD2 few TGCGCCAGCAGCCAAGTCCTAATCAGACTAGCGGGAGTGGGGTACGAGCAGTACTTC CASSQVLIRLAGVGYEQYF
TRBJ2-7 TRBV10-3 . . TGTGCCATGAAACCGGACAGTTCCTACGAGCAGTACTTC CAMKPDSSYEQYF
TRBJ1-4 TRBV7-9 . few TGTGCCAGCAAGAGGACGTCCTCCATTAATGAAAAACTGTTTTTT CASKRTSSINEKLFF
TRBJ2-1 TRBV7-9 TRBD2 few TGTGCCAGCAGCTCCACTAGCGGGAGGGCCAGCCCCTACAATGAGCAGTTCTTC CASSSTSGRASPYNEQFF
TRBJ1-6 TRBV5-4 . . TGTGCCAGCAGCTTGGCATCAGGCTCCTATAATTCACCCCTCCACTTT CASSLASGSYNSPLHF
TRBJ2-5 TRBV7-9 TRBD1 . TGTGCCAGCAGCGCCTACAGGGGCTTGCAGACCCAGTACTTC CASSAYRGLQTQYF
TRBJ1-2 TRBV24-1 . few TGTGCCACCAGTGATTTCGAAGACTATGGCTACACCTTC CATSDFEDYGYTF
TRBJ1-1 TRBV6-2/TRBV6-3 . . TGTGCCAGCAGTTATTTCCCCCAAGGGGGGACCACTGAAGCTTTCTTT CASSYFPQGGTTEAFF
TRBJ2-3 TRBV9 . many TGTGCCAGCAGCGGCACAGGGCTCACAGATACGCAGTATTTT CASSGTGLTDTQYF
TRBJ2-1 TRBV28 TRBD1 few TGTGCCAGCAGTTACTCCTGGGACAGGGGACTCTACAATGAGCAGTTCTTC CASSYSWDRGLYNEQFF
TRBJ2-3 TRBV6-1 TRBD1 . TGTGCTACCAGGGGGACACTAAGCACAGATACGCAGTATTTT CATRGTLSTDTQYF
TRBJ2-7 TRBV7-2 TRBD2 . TGTGCCAGCAGCTTAGCGGGGACTAGCGGATCGCTCTACGAGCAGTACTTC CASSLAGTSGSLYEQYF
TRBJ2-7 TRBV15 . few TGTGCCACCAGCAGAGATCATGGGGAAACCTACGAGCAGTACTTC CATSRDHGETYEQYF
TRBJ2-3 TRBV29-1 . few TGCAGCGTTGACGGGGCTTCAGATACGCAGTATTTT CSVDGASDTQYF
TRBJ2-1 TRBV25-1 TRBD1 few TGTGCCAGCAGTGATACAGGGGTGCCCTACAATGAGCAGTTCTTC CASSDTGVPYNEQFF
TRBJ2-3 TRBV5-1 . few TGCGCCAGCAGCTTGGCCGGCGCCAAAAACACAGATACGCAGTATTTT CASSLAGAKNTDTQYF
TRBJ2-1 TRBV7-9 . few TGTGCCAGCAGGAGGGGCCACAATGAGCAGTTCTTC CASRRGHNEQFF
TRBJ1-2 TRBV5-6 . . TGTGCCAGCAGCTTGGTCTATGGCTACACCTTC CASSLVYGYTF
TRBJ2-2 TRBV10-3 . few TGTGCCATCAAAGGACCGAACGGGGAGCTGTTTTTT CAIKGPNGELFF
TRBJ2-2 TRBV20-1 . . TGCAGTGCGTCCGGGATGGCGAACACCGGGGAGCTGTTTTTT CSASGMANTGELFF
TRBJ2-7 TRBV29-1 TRBD1 . TGCAGCGTTTTGACAGGGGAATCTCACGAGCAGTACTTC CSVLTGESHEQYF
TRBJ1-2 TRBV5-1 . few TGCGCCAGCAGCTCCCTCAGGGATGGCTACACCTTC CASSSLRDGYTF
TRBJ2-3 TRBV2 TRBD1 . TGTGCCAGCAGCGCCGGGACAGGGAGGGTCACAGATACGCAGTATTTT CASSAGTGRVTDTQYF
TRBJ2-1 TRBV21-1 . few TGTGCCAGCAGCCCGCCGGGGGCGGGATGGTTTGAGCAGTTCTTC CASSPPGAGWFEQFF
TRBJ2-5 TRBV30 . few TGTGCCTGGAGTGTACTGGGGGCGGCCCAGTACTTC CAWSVLGAAQYF
TRBJ2-5 TRBV30 . few TGTGCCTGGAGTGTAGGTGGGACCCAGTACTTC CAWSVGGTQYF
TRBJ1-6 TRBV27 . . TGTGCCAGCAGTGAAATTGGACAGAATTCACCCCTCCACTTT CASSEIGQNSPLHF
TRBJ2-7 TRBV5-5 . . TGTGCCAGCAGCCAATACGATCAGGGTTACTACGAGCAGTACTTC CASSQYDQGYYEQYF
TRBJ2-7 TRBV6-5 TRBD1 once TGTGCCAGCTGTTACTCGTATCAGGGGGCGACGTCCTACGAGCAGTACTTC CASCYSYQGATSYEQYF
TRBJ2-1 TRBV7-2 . few TGTGCCAGCAGCCCAGGGTGGTTGACAATTGAGCAGTTCTTC CASSPGWLTIEQFF
TRBJ2-1 TRBV30 . . TGTGCCTGGACTAGAGGCAATGAGCAGTTCTTC CAWTRGNEQFF
TRBJ1-2 TRBV7-8 . . TGTGCCAGCAGCTTACCCGGGGTCGGATATGGCTACACCTTC CASSLPGVGYGYTF
TRBJ2-7 TRBV7-9 . . TGTGCCAGCACCCATACAGGGCCGGGCTCCGAGCAGTACTTC CASTHTGPGSEQYF
TRBJ2-3 TRBV30 . few TGTGCCTGGATGGGGGGCAAACTCTCTAGCACAGATACGCAGTATTTT CAWMGGKLSSTDTQYF
TRBJ2-2 TRBV20-1 TRBD2 . TGCTGTGCAGACCCCGGGACTAGCGGGAGGGCCGGGGAGCTGTTTTTT CCADPGTSGRAGELFF
TRBJ1-3 TRBV7-9 . . TGTGCCAGCAGCGCACGGCAGGTAGCCGGAAACACCATATATTTT CASSARQVAGNTIYF
TRBJ2-1 TRBV20-1 TRBD2 few TGCAGCGGACTTTGGGCGGGAGGCTCCTACAATGAGCAGTTCTTC CSGLWAGGSYNEQFF
TRBJ2-2 TRBV5-1 . . TGCGCCAGCACCGACGGCACTCCGAACACCGGGGAGCTGTTTTTT CASTDGTPNTGELFF
TRBJ2-1 TRBV28 TRBD1 few TGTGCCAGCAGTTCGGGACAGAACAATGAGCAGTTCTTC CASSSGQNNEQFF
TRBJ2-2 TRBV7-8 TRBD2 few TGTGCCAGAGGGACTAGCGGGACAAGGGGTTTAACCGGGGAGCTGTTTTTT CARGTSGTRGLTGELFF